The 29 T cell receptor beta chains below all came from one sample that was sequenced in a study of T cells in Graves' hyperthyroidism and ophthalmopathy. Using RNA transcripts as the source, TCR beta CDR3 regions were amplified. HTBI primers drove first-round RT-PCR of the TCR CDR3. TCRdb itself ran the multiplex PCR reads through MiXCR, one entry per CDR3 protein. The repertoire holds 380,000 or so distinct CDR3 sequences, with approximately 13% as singletons. Sequenced: blood. All receptors derive from a man aged 25 to 40 with Graves' hyperthyroidism that later progressed to Graves' ophthalmopathy.

A word on this clonotype: This could be a read error, since a much larger clone is one nucleotide away. This chain joins TRBV30 and TRBJ1-1, with D maybe TRBD1 (6 bases). CDR1 is GTSNPN and CDR2 is SVGIG in the germline V gene (reference sequence). The CDR3 sequence is 13 residues long. With 1 base removed from V and 11 bases from J, the gap between germline ends came to 17 bases. CDR3 amino acids: CAWSGDNRVVAFF. In nucleotides, the CDR3 is TGTGCCTGGAGTGGGGACAACCGCGTGGTCGCTTTCTTT.

The table lists this clonotype with many counts. V usage is TRBV12-3 or TRBV12-4 and J usage is TRBJ2-1; 8 positions agree with TRBD2. CDR3 length: 15 amino acids. V dropped 7 bases and J dropped 0; count of bases not matched to a gene: 5. The CDR3 reads CASIQRGSSYNEQFF. The CDR3 bases are TGTGCCAGCATCCAGCGGGGGAGCTCCTACAATGAGCAGTTCTTC.

This clonotype occurred many times. V is TRBV7-8 and J is TRBJ2-2, with TRBD2 matching over 11 bases. This CDR3 contains 16 residues. The V gene end was trimmed by 5 bases and the J gene end by 2 bases; junction bases not matched to a gene: 4. CDR1 is SGHVS and CDR2 is FQNEAQ in the germline V gene. The CDR3 region has the DNA TGTGCCAGCAGCGAGCTAGCGGGGGGTAACACCGGGGAGCTGTTTTTT. Its translation: CASSELAGGNTGELFF.

This clonotype was observed many times. The chain has TRBV2 and TRBJ2-3; tentative D call: TRBD2 (6 bases). Germline V gene lookup returns CDR1 SNHLY and CDR2 FYNNEI. Trimming left V 7 bases short and J 2 bases short, with 19 bases between. The CDR3 is made up of 16 amino acids. Written as DNA, the CDR3 is TGTGCCAGCAACTTTAGGCCGGGACTCGACACAGATACGCAGTATTTT. It codes for CASNFRPGLDTDTQYF.

This clonotype was seen ten or more times. The chain is built from TRBV10-3 and TRBJ1-5, with D possibly TRBD1 on 6 matching bases. Trimming pared 4 bases from V and 3 bases from J, leaving 10 bases between. CDR3 size: 14 residues. Germline-derived CDR1 and CDR2 are ENHRY and SYGVKD. For the CDR3, the DNA is TGTGCCATCAGTGTGAGGGACACCAATCAGCCCCAGCATTTT. This encodes CAISVRDTNQPQHF.

This clonotype was recorded many times. The chain couples TRBV27 to TRBJ2-3; 7 bases are a match to TRBD1. In germline, CDR1 is MNHEY, CDR2 SMNVEV (reference sequence). The CDR3 is 15 residues long. After removal of 6 bases from V and 1 base from J, the junction contained 7 bases not matched to a gene. CDR3: CASSPQGSGTDTQYF. The CDR3 DNA is TGTGCCAGCAGCCCACAGGGGTCCGGCACAGATACGCAGTATTTT.

This clonotype was counted only a few times. The rearrangement uses TRBV7-2 and TRBJ2-5; maybe TRBD2 (6 bases). V lost 5 bases, J lost 1 base, and 8 bases lay in between. Germline V gene lookup returns CDR1 SGHTA and CDR2 FQGNSA. The CDR3 extends over 13 amino acids. This CDR3 is CASSRTTQETQYF. The CDR3 region has the DNA TGTGCCAGCAGCCGGACTACCCAAGAGACCCAGTACTTC.

The gene calls are TRBV11-2 and TRBJ1-1; D call uncertain. Germline V gene lookup returns CDR1 SGHAT and CDR2 FQNNGV. The CDR3 totals 14 residues. Trimming took 2 bases from V and 3 from J, leaving 10 bases between them. CDR3 coding DNA: TGTGCCAGCAGCTTACCCTCGCTCGACACTGAAGCTTTCTTT. Protein sequence: CASSLPSLDTEAFF.

At least ten counts were recorded for this clonotype. This chain joins TRBV15 and TRBJ1-1; unclear D gene. Looked up from germline, CDR1 is LNHNV and CDR2 is YYDKDF (reference sequence). Trimming removed 2 bases from V and 6 bases from J, with 7 bases in between. CDR3 length: 12 amino acids. This CDR3 is CATSRRHSEAFF. CDR3 bases: TGTGCCACCAGCAGAAGACACTCTGAAGCTTTCTTT.

A word on this clonotype: This may arise from a read error, as a much more abundant clone is one base away. The chain links TRBV7-9 to TRBJ1-1, with a possible D match to TRBD1 (5 bases). CDR1 is SEHNR, CDR2 FQNEAQ, per germline (reference sequence). This CDR3 is 15 amino acids long. This CDR3 is CASSLASRGVTGAFF. The CDR3 DNA is TGTGCCAGCAGCTTAGCGAGTAGGGGAGTTACTGGAGCTTTCTTT. The full variable domain, its missing parts supplied by reference TRBV7-9 and TRBJ1-1, is DTGVSQNPRHKITKRGQNVTFRCDPISEHNRLYWYRQTLGQGPEFLTYFQNEAQLEKSRLLSDRFSAERPKGSFSTLEIQRTEQGDSAMYLCASSLASRGVTGAFFGQGTRLTVV.

This chain joins TRBV7-2 and TRBJ2-2; 7 nucleotides match TRBD1. CDR3 size: 15 residues. Trimming cost V 4 bases and J 4 bases; bases outside gene matches: 6. Germline V gives CDR1 SGHTA, CDR2 FQGNSA. This CDR3 is CASSYTGASTGELFF. The CDR3 bases are TGTGCCAGCAGCTACACAGGGGCCAGCACCGGGGAGCTGTTTTTT.

This clonotype was seen at least ten times. This chain links TRBV12-3 or TRBV12-4 with TRBJ1-1; D is unresolved. The CDR3 is 16 amino acids. Trimming removed 4 bases from V and 0 bases from J, with 15 bases in between. The CDR3 sequence is CASSSHGVSMNTEAFF. The DNA for the CDR3 is TGTGCCAGCAGTTCACATGGGGTATCCATGAACACTGAAGCTTTCTTT.

The sample holds many counts of this clonotype. This rearrangement joins TRBV5-6 to TRBJ1-1; no reliable D call. The CDR3 has 17 residues. Per the germline V gene, CDR1 is SGHDT and CDR2 is YYEEEE. Trimming shortened V by 4 bases and J by 3 bases, and 22 bases separated the two germline ends. CDR3 protein: CASSPNYARRSDTEAFF. For the CDR3, the DNA is TGTGCCAGCAGCCCGAACTACGCCCGGCGATCGGACACTGAAGCTTTCTTT.

The chain combines TRBV4-1 with TRBJ2-7, with D possibly matching TRBD1 (6 bases). The length of the CDR3 is 15 residues. V lost 4 bases and J lost 4, with 17 bases in between. Germline loops: CDR1 MGHRA, CDR2 YSYEKL. The CDR3 region is CASSLHRDIPYEQYF. CDR3 in DNA: TGCGCCAGCAGCCTCCACCGGGACATACCATACGAGCAGTACTTC.

The rearrangement joins TRBV7-3 to TRBJ2-1; 11 bases line up with TRBD2. CDR1 SGHTA and CDR2 FQGTGA come from the germline V gene. There are 15 residues in the CDR3. The J segment lost 10 bases and the V segment lost 0 bases, leaving 5 bases of the junction unmatched. The CDR3 loop reads CASSLTSGGVGEQFF. The CDR3 nucleotides read TGTGCCAGCAGCTTAACTAGCGGGGGGGTAGGAGAGCAGTTCTTC. The entire variable domain, with the rest obtained from reference TRBV7-3 and TRBJ2-1, is as follows: GAGVSQTPSNKVTEKGKYVELRCDPISGHTALYWYRQSLGQGPEFLIYFQGTGAADDSGLPNDRFFAVRPEGSVSTLKIQRTERGDSAVYLCASSLTSGGVGEQFFGPGTRLTVL.

This clonotype has a count of ten or more. The chain recombines TRBV18 with TRBJ1-5; TRBD1 matches at 7 bases. With V trimmed by 4 bases and J by 1 base, 7 bases remained unmatched. The CDR3 totals 16 residues. Germline CDR1 and CDR2: KGHSH and LQKENI. Here the CDR3 reads CASSQGGTESNQPQHF. CDR3 DNA: TGTGCCAGCTCACAGGGCGGGACAGAAAGCAATCAGCCCCAGCATTTT. The full variable domain, rest sourced from reference TRBV18 and TRBJ1-5, is NAGVMQNPRHLVRRRGQEARLRCSPMKGHSHVYWYRQLPEEGLKFMVYLQKENIIDESGMPKERFSAEFPKEGPSILRIQQVVRGDSAAYFCASSQGGTESNQPQHFGDGTRLSIL.

The sample holds many counts of this clonotype. The V gene is TRBV30, the J gene TRBJ2-7; the match to TRBD1 covers 10 bases. CDR1 GTSNPN and CDR2 SVGIG come from the germline V gene (reference sequence). The CDR3 runs 15 residues. V lost 3 bases and J lost 0; bases outside the gene matches: 5. The CDR3 reads CAWRRTGGDSYEQYF. CDR3 in DNA: TGTGCCTGGAGAAGGACAGGGGGAGACTCCTACGAGCAGTACTTC.

This clonotype has at least ten counts. This chain connects TRBV9 to TRBJ1-1; the D gene is possibly TRBD1 (5 bases). In germline, CDR1 is SGDLS, CDR2 YYNGEE. The CDR3 is 14 amino acids. The V end was cut by 4 bases, the J end by 1 base, with 11 bases between. CDR3 in amino acids: CASSRRGTNTEAFF. The CDR3 DNA sequence: TGTGCCAGCAGCCGGAGAGGGACGAACACTGAAGCTTTCTTT. The full variable domain, with the rest looked up from reference TRBV9 and TRBJ1-1, is DSGVTQTPKHLITATGQRVTLRCSPRSGDLSVYWYQQSLDQGLQFLIQYYNGEERAKGNILERFSAQQFPDLHSELNLSSLELGDSALYFCASSRRGTNTEAFFGQGTRLTVV.

This clonotype was counted a few times. The V and J genes are TRBV9 and TRBJ2-1, with TRBD2 matching over 9 bases. J was trimmed by 2 bases and V by 3 bases; bases with no gene match: 6. CDR1 SGDLS and CDR2 YYNGEE come from the germline V gene. This CDR3 is 16 amino acids long. The DNA for the CDR3 is TGTGCCAGCAGCGGGGGTAGCGGGGGCCCCTACAATGAGCAGTTCTTC. Protein sequence: CASSGGSGGPYNEQFF.

This clonotype was observed many times. This sequence joins TRBV28 and TRBJ2-3, with TRBD2 as a possible D gene (6 bases). V dropped 5 bases and J dropped 3 bases, with 15 bases sitting between them. The CDR3 is made up of 15 amino acids. Germline CDR1 MDHEN, CDR2 SYDVKM. The CDR3 DNA reads as TGTGCCAGCAGTGGCACCGGGACTCAGACAGATACGCAGTATTTT. This sequence encodes CASSGTGTQTDTQYF.

This clonotype was found a few times. The V and J genes are TRBV28 and TRBJ2-5; possible D gene TRBD2, 6 bases. V lost 6 bases and J lost 6, with 17 bases in between. The CDR3 consists of 14 residues. The germline V gene encodes CDR1 MDHEN and CDR2 SYDVKM. CDR3 bases: TGTGCCAGCAGCCTCGGCGGAGGGCCGAAGACCCAGTACTTC. This translates into CASSLGGGPKTQYF.

This clonotype came up a few times. The J gene is TRBJ2-1, the V gene TRBV6-1, with D unresolved. The CDR3 is 16 residues long. CDR1 is MNHNS and CDR2 is SASEGT in the germline V gene. The germline V and J ends were trimmed by 1 base and 6 bases, with 16 bases remaining between them. The DNA for the CDR3 is TGTGCCAGCAGTGAAGAAGTTTTTGACACCGTCAATGAGCAGTTCTTC. It translates to CASSEEVFDTVNEQFF.

As concerns this clonotype: A much larger clone lies a single base off, so this may be a read error. The chain recombines TRBV5-1 with TRBJ1-6; 9 bases are a match to TRBD1. The CDR3 has 14 residues. Per the germline V gene, CDR1 is SGHRS and CDR2 is YFSETQ. CDR3 sequence (DNA): TGCGCCAGCAGGCGGGGACAGGGTGTGTCACTCCTCCACTTT. Translated: CASRRGQGVSLLHF. Variable domain in full (rest from reference TRBV5-1 and TRBJ1-6): KAGVTQTPRYLIKTRGQQVTLSCSPISGHRSVSWYQQTPGQGLQFLFEYFSETQRNKGNFPGRFSGRQFSNSRSEMNVSTLELGDSALYLCASRRGQGVSLLHFGNGTRLTVT.

On this clonotype itself: A much larger clone differs from this one at a single base, so this may be a read error. This sequence joins TRBV2 and TRBJ1-1; maybe TRBD1 (5 bases). Between the trimmed V and J ends, which lost 8 bases and 3 bases, there was a span of 13 bases. The CDR3 length is 13 residues. In germline, CDR1 is SNHLY, CDR2 FYNNEI. The CDR3 loop is CASGRRGYTEAFF. For the CDR3, the DNA is TGTGCCAGCGGCCGACGGGGGTACACTGAAGCTTTCTTT. The whole variable domain, remainder taken from reference TRBV2 and TRBJ1-1, is EPEVTQTPSHQVTQMGQEVILRCVPISNHLYFYWYRQILGQKVEFLVSFYNNEISEKSEIFDDQFSVERPDGSNFTLKIRSTKLEDSAMYFCASGRRGYTEAFFGQGTRLTVV.

The rearrangement uses TRBV27 and TRBJ2-3, with a weak D call TRBD2 (5 bases). The CDR3 loop spans 16 amino acids. The ends were cut back, 0 bases at V and 1 base at J, with 11 bases in the middle. Germline assignment: CDR1 MNHEY and CDR2 SMNVEV (reference sequence). The CDR3, as DNA: TGTGCCAGCAGTTTATCTACCTCCGGGGGCACAGATACGCAGTATTTT. It specifies CASSLSTSGGTDTQYF.

The V call is TRBV19, the J call TRBJ2-3, with 9 bases aligning to TRBD2. The CDR3 spans 14 residues. V lost 6 bases to trimming and J lost 6 bases; unmatched junction nucleotides: 7. Germline assignment: CDR1 LNHDA and CDR2 SQIVND (reference sequence). CDR3: CASRVSGGRDTQYF. The CDR3 nucleotides read TGTGCCAGTAGGGTCAGCGGGGGGAGGGATACGCAGTATTTT.

V is TRBV9 and J is TRBJ2-2; 9 bases map to TRBD1. V dropped 0 bases and J dropped 4; count of bases not matched to a gene: 4. There are 16 residues in the CDR3. CDR1 is SGDLS and CDR2 is YYNGEE in the germline V gene. The CDR3 here is CASSVAGTGSTGELFF. In nucleotides, the CDR3 is TGTGCCAGCAGCGTAGCGGGGACAGGGAGCACCGGGGAGCTGTTTTTT.

This clonotype was observed many times. The chain employs TRBV20-1 and TRBJ1-5; 9 bases are shared with TRBD1. Trimming removed 0 bases from V and 7 bases from J; junction bases left unmatched: 4. This CDR3 has 14 residues. The V gene's germline CDR1 is DFQATT and CDR2 SNEGSKA (reference sequence). The CDR3: CSAREGTGFQPQHF. CDR3 in DNA: TGCAGTGCTAGAGAAGGGACAGGGTTCCAGCCCCAGCATTTT.

This clonotype was seen at least ten times. The CDR3 nucleotides read TGTGCCAGCAGCCAAGTGCGGTATGGCTACACCTTC. Residues: CASSQVRYGYTF. The chain carries TRBV3-1 and TRBJ1-2; unclear D gene. V lost 1 base and J 5 bases, leaving 5 bases between the germline ends. Germline CDR1 and CDR2: LGHDT and YNNKEL (reference sequence). The CDR3 is 12 amino acids.